This entry lists 26 T cell receptor beta chains sequenced from one sample in a study of CD8+ T cells in alopecia areata. Treatment given: oral pan-JAK inhibitor, 5-10 mg twice daily. The authors extracted RNA and reverse transcribed it into cDNA as the sequencing template. The method was immunoSEQ multiplex PCR; TCRdb's version includes in-frame clones alone and lacks a portion of them. The sample contains fewer than 110,000 clones, approximately 63% of which appear only once. Sequenced here: CD8+ T cells sorted from blood, sampled at approximately week 60, from a patient treated with tofacitinib. These receptors were taken from a human donor with alopecia areata.

The chain couples TRBV4-1 to TRBJ2-2; no clear D gene. With 1 base removed from V and 4 bases from J, the gap between germline ends came to 13 bases. This CDR3 comprises 16 residues. Germline CDR1 and CDR2: MGHRA and YSYEKL. The CDR3 coding sequence is TGCGCCAGCAGCCAAGTAGAAGGGTTGGTCACCGGGGAGCTGTTTTTT. As protein: CASSQVEGLVTGELFF.

This clone came up a few times. The chain recombines TRBV9 with TRBJ1-6; D gene unclear. The germline V gene has CDR1 SGDLS and CDR2 YYNGEE. The V gene lost 4 bases and the J gene lost 8 bases, with 16 bases spanning the gap. This CDR3 is built from 15 residues. The CDR3 loop is CASSFSDLGDSPLHF. The CDR3 DNA sequence: TGTGCCAGCAGCTTTTCCGACCTCGGGGATTCACCCCTCCACTTT.

The chain uses TRBV10-3 and TRBJ1-4; D uncertain. Per the germline V gene, CDR1 is ENHRY and CDR2 is SYGVKD. The CDR3 totals 14 residues. Trimming took off 0 bases at V and 9 bases at J, with 11 bases between the two ends. CDR3 loop: CAISESPDGKKLFF. CDR3 coding DNA: TGTGCCATCAGTGAGTCACCCGATGGCAAAAAACTGTTTTTT.

The chain employs TRBV25-1 and TRBJ2-7; unclear D gene. V lost 1 base to trimming and J lost 3 bases, with 7 bases between them. The length of the CDR3 is 13 residues. CDR1 and CDR2 from the germline V gene are MGHDK and SYGVNS. The CDR3 here is CASSESKVYEQYF. The CDR3 region has the DNA TGTGCCAGCAGTGAATCTAAGGTCTACGAGCAGTACTTC.

This clone has a handful of counts. The chain couples TRBV30 to TRBJ2-3; TRBD2 matches at 9 bases. V dropped 1 base and J dropped 2; count of bases not matched to a gene: 13. Germline CDR1 GTSNPN, CDR2 SVGIG (reference sequence). The CDR3 is 18 residues long. CDR3 DNA sequence: TGTGCCTGGAGTGGGGCCCCATTCAAGCGGGGGGTCACAGATACGCAGTATTTT. Its protein product is CAWSGAPFKRGVTDTQYF. The variable domain in full, completed from reference TRBV30 and TRBJ2-3, reads SQTIHQWPATLVQPVGSPLSLECTVEGTSNPNLYWYRQAAGRGLQLLFYSVGIGQISSEVPQNLSASRPQDRQFILSSKKLLLSDSGFYLCAWSGAPFKRGVTDTQYFGPGTRLTVL.

The V and J genes are TRBV9 and TRBJ2-6; D is perhaps TRBD2 (6 bases). The ends were cut back, 3 bases at V and 1 base at J, with 11 bases in the middle. The germline CDR1 and CDR2 sequences are SGDLS and YYNGEE. The CDR3 runs 16 residues. DNA of the CDR3: TGTGCCAGCAGCGCCGCAGGAGGGTCTGGGGCCAACGTCCTGACTTTC. Its translation is CASSAAGGSGANVLTF. The whole variable domain, remainder taken from reference TRBV9 and TRBJ2-6, is DSGVTQTPKHLITATGQRVTLRCSPRSGDLSVYWYQQSLDQGLQFLIQYYNGEERAKGNILERFSAQQFPDLHSELNLSSLELGDSALYFCASSAAGGSGANVLTFGAGSRLTVL.

CDR3 DNA: TGTGCCAGCAGTGAATATCTAGGGGTCTGGTGGGGATATTCACCCCTCCACTTT. Its protein product is CASSEYLGVWWGYSPLHF. The chain links TRBV2 to TRBJ1-6, with D perhaps TRBD1 (5 bases). The CDR3 is 18 residues long. Trimming removed 2 bases at V and 8 bases at J, with 22 bases between. Germline CDR1 and CDR2: SNHLY and FYNNEI.

The genes are TRBV5-6 and TRBJ1-6; D is perhaps TRBD1 (5 bases). From germline, CDR1 is SGHDT and CDR2 YYEEEE. This CDR3 has 14 residues. V was pared by 3 bases and J by 8 bases, with 12 bases between. For the CDR3, the DNA is TGTGCCAGCAGCTCCCGGGACTCCTATTCACCCCTCCACTTT. As protein: CASSSRDSYSPLHF.

This sequence joins TRBV7-9 and TRBJ1-1, with 10 bases identical to TRBD1. This CDR3 is built from 16 residues. Unmatched junction bases numbered 7, after V lost 3 bases and J lost 3 bases. Germline lookup yields CDR1 SEHNR and CDR2 FQNEAQ (reference sequence). In DNA, the CDR3 is TGTGCCAGCAGCTTTCACCGGGACAGGGGACACACTGAAGCTTTCTTT. Protein: CASSFHRDRGHTEAFF.

V gene TRBV7-8 combines with J gene TRBJ1-1; D gene unclear. The germline V gene encodes CDR1 SGHVS and CDR2 FQNEAQ. CDR3 size: 14 residues. V lost 5 bases to trimming and J lost 4 bases, with 14 bases between them. In DNA, the CDR3 is TGTGCCAGCAGCCTTGCGAGGGTTGGCACTGAAGCTTTCTTT. Its translation: CASSLARVGTEAFF.

In its sample, this clone was seen a few times. The genes are TRBV23-1 and TRBJ1-3; D perhaps matches TRBD1 (6 bases). TRBV23-1 belongs to the ORF category, with a function that is uncertain. The CDR3 sequence is 15 residues long. The germline V and J ends were trimmed by 8 bases and 4 bases, with 18 bases remaining between them. The CDR3 DNA reads TGCGCCAGCTTTATCGCAGGGAGGGGGGGAAACACCATATATTTT. This translates into CASFIAGRGGNTIYF.

This clone was counted between two and nine times. This chain joins TRBV5-6 and TRBJ2-2; the match to TRBD1 covers 7 bases. With V trimmed by 4 bases and J by 5 bases, 14 bases remained unmatched. In germline, CDR1 is SGHDT, CDR2 YYEEEE. The CDR3 has 17 amino acids. The CDR3, as DNA: TGTGCCAGCAGCCCCCGAACAGACAGGGTCGGGACCGGGGAGCTGTTTTTT. It is translated as CASSPRTDRVGTGELFF.

V gene TRBV27 combines with J gene TRBJ2-2; 7 nucleotides match TRBD1. Trimming removed 3 bases from V and 3 bases from J; junction bases left unmatched: 4. This CDR3 region has 15 residues. The germline CDR1 and CDR2 sequences are MNHEY and SMNVEV (reference sequence). DNA for the CDR3: TGTGCCAGCAGTTTCGACAGGGCTTACACCGGGGAGCTGTTTTTT. As protein: CASSFDRAYTGELFF.

There are a few counts of this clone. The rearrangement links TRBV27 to TRBJ1-2; tentatively, D is TRBD1 (6 bases). Germline-derived CDR1 and CDR2 are MNHEY and SMNVEV (reference sequence). This CDR3 spans 15 amino acids. V lost 1 base, J lost 6 bases, and 15 bases lay in between. CDR3 sequence (DNA): TGTGCCAGCAGTTTATTCCCTAGGACAGTCGATGGCTACACCTTC. Translated, it gives CASSLFPRTVDGYTF.

Only a few counts were recorded for this clone. The chain links TRBV13 to TRBJ2-7; TRBD1 matches at 12 bases. With V trimmed by 8 bases and J by 6 bases, 8 bases remained unmatched. CDR1 and CDR2 (germline): PRHDT, FYEKMQ (reference sequence). CDR3 size: 14 residues. The CDR3 spells CASGTGGLGAEQYF. CDR3 DNA: TGTGCCAGCGGGACAGGGGGCTTGGGAGCCGAGCAGTACTTC.

The J gene is TRBJ2-3, the V gene TRBV7-9; TRBD1 or TRBD2 may be the D gene (6 bases each). Germline CDR1 is SEHNR and CDR2 is FQNEAQ (reference sequence). This CDR3 comprises 17 residues. V lost 1 base and J 2 bases, leaving 16 bases between the germline ends. DNA for the CDR3: TGTGCCAGCAGCTTAGTGTCGTCGGGGGCCTACACAGATACGCAGTATTTT. Protein: CASSLVSSGAYTDTQYF.

The genes are TRBV7-6 and TRBJ2-7; 7 positions match TRBD2. The CDR3 contains 12 residues. Unmatched junction bases numbered 3, after V lost 3 bases and J lost 7 bases. CDR1 is SGHVS, CDR2 FNYEAQ, per germline. The DNA for the CDR3 is TGTGCCAGCAGCTTTAGTAGCGGGGAGCAGTACTTC. This translates into CASSFSSGEQYF.

The V call is TRBV4-1, the J call TRBJ2-1; tentatively, D is TRBD2 (7 bases). Germline V lookup: CDR1 MGHRA, CDR2 YSYEKL. V lost 1 base and J lost 6, with 19 bases in between. The CDR3 consists of 17 residues. CDR3 nucleotides: TGCGCCAGCAGCCAAGTATTGAGGGGGGGGTTAGGCAATGAGCAGTTCTTC. It codes for CASSQVLRGGLGNEQFF.

This clone has just a few counts. This chain joins TRBV6-5 and TRBJ2-1; 7 bases align to TRBD1. V shed 4 bases and J 2 bases; nucleotides not matched to a gene: 8. Germline loops: CDR1 MNHEY, CDR2 SVGAGI. The CDR3 covers 16 residues. CDR3 sequence reads: CASSSTPGQPYNEQFF. The CDR3 region has the DNA TGTGCCAGCAGTTCCACCCCGGGACAGCCCTACAATGAGCAGTTCTTC.

The chain joins TRBV9 to TRBJ1-1, with a weak D call TRBD1 (5 bases). Germline V gene data show CDR1 as SGDLS and CDR2 as YYNGEE. Trimming shortened V by 4 bases and J by 2 bases, and 6 bases separated the two germline ends. This CDR3 has 12 amino acids. CDR3 DNA: TGTGCCAGCAGCCAGGGCAACACTGAAGCTTTCTTT. Translating it yields CASSQGNTEAFF.

The CDR3 sequence: CSVVTADSLNTGELFF. The CDR3 region has the DNA TGCAGCGTTGTTACAGCGGATTCTCTTAACACCGGGGAGCTGTTTTTT. The chain joins TRBV29-1 to TRBJ2-2, with D possibly matching TRBD2 (5 bases). The V gene's germline CDR1 is SQVTM and CDR2 ANQGSEA. This CDR3 has 16 amino acids. Trimming cost V 4 bases and J 2 bases, with 17 bases left between them.

The rearrangement joins TRBV5-1 to TRBJ2-7, with D maybe TRBD1 (6 bases). The germline V gene has CDR1 SGHRS and CDR2 YFSETQ. V lost 3 bases and J lost 3, with 13 bases in between. The CDR3 is 14 amino acids. The CDR3 DNA follows: TGCGCCAGCAGCTGGAACAGGGCTCTCTACGAGCAGTACTTC. It is translated as CASSWNRALYEQYF.

The rearrangement joins TRBV11-2 to TRBJ2-7; 8 nucleotides agree with TRBD1. This CDR3 region has 16 residues. CDR1 and CDR2 (germline): SGHAT, FQNNGV. V dropped 0 bases and J dropped 2; count of bases not matched to a gene: 6. DNA of the CDR3: TGTGCCAGCAGCTTAGAGGTGGGACAGGCCGCCTACGAGCAGTACTTC. Its protein is CASSLEVGQAAYEQYF. Based on the CDR3 plus reference TRBV11-2 and TRBJ2-7, the full variable domain is EAGVAQSPRYKIIEKRQSVAFWCNPISGHATLYWYQQILGQGPKLLIQFQNNGVVDDSQLPKDRFSAERLKGVDSTLKIQPAKLEDSAVYLCASSLEVGQAAYEQYFGPGTRLTVT.

The chain has TRBV2 and TRBJ1-6, with D unresolved. Germline lookup yields CDR1 SNHLY and CDR2 FYNNEI. There are 12 residues in the CDR3. The V end was cut by 1 base, the J end by 9 bases, with 4 bases between. CDR3 DNA sequence: TGTGCCAGCAGTGAAGAAGGTTCACCCCTCCACTTT. This sequence encodes CASSEEGSPLHF.

The J gene is TRBJ2-3, the V gene TRBV7-9, with 10 bases identical to TRBD1. Trimming cost V 5 bases and J 5 bases; bases outside gene matches: 4. CDR1 is SEHNR, CDR2 FQNEAQ, per germline (reference sequence). The length of the CDR3 is 14 residues. The CDR3 bases are TGTGCCAGCAGCGGACAGGGGGATGGAGATACGCAGTATTTT. It codes for CASSGQGDGDTQYF.

This sequence joins TRBV30 and TRBJ1-1; D is possibly TRBD1 (5 bases). Trimming took 0 bases from V and 0 from J, leaving 11 bases between them. Looked up from germline, CDR1 is GTSNPN and CDR2 is SVGIG (reference sequence). This CDR3 is 15 amino acids long. CDR3 nucleotide sequence: TGTGCCTGGAGTGTACTGAAAGGGGTGAACACTGAAGCTTTCTTT. Protein product: CAWSVLKGVNTEAFF.